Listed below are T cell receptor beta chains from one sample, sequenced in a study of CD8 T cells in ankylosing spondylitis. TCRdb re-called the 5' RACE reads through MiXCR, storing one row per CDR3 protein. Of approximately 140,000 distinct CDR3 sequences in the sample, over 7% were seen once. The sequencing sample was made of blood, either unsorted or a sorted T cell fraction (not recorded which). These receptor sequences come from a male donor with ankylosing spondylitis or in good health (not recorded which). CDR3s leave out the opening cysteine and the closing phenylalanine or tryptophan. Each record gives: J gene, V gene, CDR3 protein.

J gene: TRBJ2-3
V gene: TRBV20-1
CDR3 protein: SASYQGEADTQY

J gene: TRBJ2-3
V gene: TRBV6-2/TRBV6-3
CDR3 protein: ASSITLIPTQY

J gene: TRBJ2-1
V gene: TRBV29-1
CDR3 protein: SVESADGQF

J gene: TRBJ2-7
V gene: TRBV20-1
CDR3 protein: SALFWVSEQY

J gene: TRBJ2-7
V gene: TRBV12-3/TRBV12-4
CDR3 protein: ASSKRTSGSYEQY

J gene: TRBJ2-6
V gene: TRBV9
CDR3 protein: ASSSTNASGRSSGANVLT

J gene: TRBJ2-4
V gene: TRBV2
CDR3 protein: ASSVTGGIERTRKRIQY

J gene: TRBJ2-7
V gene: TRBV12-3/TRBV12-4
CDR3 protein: ASSFRYEQY

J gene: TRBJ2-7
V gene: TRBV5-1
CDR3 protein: ASSLGLAGVGEQY

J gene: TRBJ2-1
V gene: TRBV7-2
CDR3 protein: ASSYDGTTNNEQF

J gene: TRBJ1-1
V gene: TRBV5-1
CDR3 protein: ASSLAGENTEAF